Following are 4 T cell receptor beta chains from one sample sequenced in a study of shared clonotypes between healthy human individuals. Positive CCR7 selection of CD45RO-negative cells yielded the naive CD8 cells, and terminally differentiated effector memory CD45RA+ cells were excluded. Using immunoSEQ multiplex PCR, the repertoire was profiled, and TCRdb retains in-frame clones only, with some absent. The data show roughly 2 million clones, with about 95% seen just once and 0.85% to 1.3% held by the top ten. Sequenced input: naive CD8+ T cells sorted from blood. The receptors stem from a man aged 18 to 29 in good health.

The chain combines TRBV27 with TRBJ2-7; 9 nucleotides line up with TRBD1. J lost 5 bases, V lost 6 bases, and 14 bases had no gene match. Per the germline V gene, CDR1 is MNHEY and CDR2 is SMNVEV (reference sequence). The CDR3 is 16 residues long. For the CDR3, the DNA is TGTGCCAGCAGCCGTCTTCACCGGGACAGGGCCCACGAGCAGTACTTC. Its protein is CASSRLHRDRAHEQYF.

The chain employs TRBV9 and TRBJ2-7; 9 bases fit TRBD1. CDR3 size: 14 residues. Trimming cost V 4 bases and J 6 bases; bases outside gene matches: 8. Germline lookup yields CDR1 SGDLS and CDR2 YYNGEE. The chain's CDR3 is CASSPGTGTFEQYF. DNA for the CDR3: TGTGCCAGCAGCCCCGGGACAGGGACCTTCGAGCAGTACTTC.

This rearrangement joins TRBV10-3 to TRBJ2-7, with D possibly TRBD1 on 7 matching bases. This CDR3 region has 17 residues. V lost 2 bases to trimming and J lost 1 base, with 18 bases between them. Germline CDR1 and CDR2: ENHRY and SYGVKD. CDR3 nucleotides: TGTGCCATCAGTGAGCCCCTCCGCAGGGGGAGGTCCTACGAGCAGTACTTC. Protein: CAISEPLRRGRSYEQYF.

The chain employs TRBV2 and TRBJ2-7; TRBD1 agrees at 8 bases. Germline-derived CDR1 and CDR2 are SNHLY and FYNNEI. CDR3 length: 14 amino acids. The V gene end was trimmed by 4 bases and the J gene end by 2 bases; junction bases not matched to a gene: 4. The CDR3 region has the DNA TGTGCCAGCAGTGCAGGACAGGGAGCCTACGAGCAGTACTTC. Its protein product is CASSAGQGAYEQYF.